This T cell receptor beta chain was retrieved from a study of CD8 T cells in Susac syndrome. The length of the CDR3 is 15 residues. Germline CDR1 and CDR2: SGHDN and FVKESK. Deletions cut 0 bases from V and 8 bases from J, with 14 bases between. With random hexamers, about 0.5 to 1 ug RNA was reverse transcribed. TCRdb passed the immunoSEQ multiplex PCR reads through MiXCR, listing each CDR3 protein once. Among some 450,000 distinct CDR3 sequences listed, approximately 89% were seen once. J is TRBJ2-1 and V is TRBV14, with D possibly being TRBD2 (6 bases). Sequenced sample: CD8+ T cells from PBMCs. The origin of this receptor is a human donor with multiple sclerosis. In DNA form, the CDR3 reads TGTGCCAGCAGCCAAGATCAGGAGGGGATGGATGAGCAGTTCTTC. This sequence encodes CASSQDQEGMDEQFF.